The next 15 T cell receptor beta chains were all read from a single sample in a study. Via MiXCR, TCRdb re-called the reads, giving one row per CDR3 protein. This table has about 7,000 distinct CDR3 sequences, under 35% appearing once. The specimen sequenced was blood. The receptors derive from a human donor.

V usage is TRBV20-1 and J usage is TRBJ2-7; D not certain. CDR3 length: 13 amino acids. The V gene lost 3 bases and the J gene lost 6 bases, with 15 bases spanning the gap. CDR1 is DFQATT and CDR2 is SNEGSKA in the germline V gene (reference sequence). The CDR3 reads CSARSEGVTEQYF. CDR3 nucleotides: TGCAGTGCTAGGAGTGAAGGCGTAACCGAGCAGTACTTC.

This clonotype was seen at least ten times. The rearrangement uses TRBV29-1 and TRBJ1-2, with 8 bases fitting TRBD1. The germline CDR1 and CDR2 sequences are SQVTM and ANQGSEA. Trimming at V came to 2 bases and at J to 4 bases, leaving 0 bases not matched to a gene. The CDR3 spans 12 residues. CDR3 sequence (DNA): TGCAGCGTTGAAACAGGGGGCTATGGCTACACCTTC. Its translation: CSVETGGYGYTF.

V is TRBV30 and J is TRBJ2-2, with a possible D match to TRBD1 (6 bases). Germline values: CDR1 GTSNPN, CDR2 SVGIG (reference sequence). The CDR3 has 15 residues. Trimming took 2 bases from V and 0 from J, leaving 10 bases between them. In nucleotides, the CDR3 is TGTGCCTGGAGTTGGGGACACACGAACACCGGGGAGCTGTTTTTT. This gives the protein CAWSWGHTNTGELFF.

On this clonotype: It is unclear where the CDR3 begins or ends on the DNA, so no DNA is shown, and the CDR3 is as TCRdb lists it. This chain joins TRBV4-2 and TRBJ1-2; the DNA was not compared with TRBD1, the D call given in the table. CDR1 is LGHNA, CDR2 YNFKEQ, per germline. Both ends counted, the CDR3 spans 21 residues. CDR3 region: CASSQEGEKFRLFGPGTGYTF.

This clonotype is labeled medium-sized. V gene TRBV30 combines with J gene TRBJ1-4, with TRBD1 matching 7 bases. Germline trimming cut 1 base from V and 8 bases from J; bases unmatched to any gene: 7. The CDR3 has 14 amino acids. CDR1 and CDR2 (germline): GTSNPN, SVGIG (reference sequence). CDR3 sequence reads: CAWSAPDRQEKLFF. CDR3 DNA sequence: TGTGCCTGGAGTGCTCCGGACAGGCAAGAAAAACTGTTTTTT.

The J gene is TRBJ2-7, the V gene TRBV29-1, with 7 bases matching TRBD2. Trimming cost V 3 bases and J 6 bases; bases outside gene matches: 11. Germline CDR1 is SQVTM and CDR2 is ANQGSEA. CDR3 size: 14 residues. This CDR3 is CSVDVDGEGSEQYF. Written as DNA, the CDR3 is TGCAGCGTTGATGTAGATGGGGAGGGTAGCGAGCAGTACTTC.

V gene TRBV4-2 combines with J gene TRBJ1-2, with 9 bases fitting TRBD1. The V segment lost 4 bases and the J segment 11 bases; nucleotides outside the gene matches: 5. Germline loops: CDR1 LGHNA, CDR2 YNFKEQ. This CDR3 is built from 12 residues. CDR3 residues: CASSLGQGWYTF. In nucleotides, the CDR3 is TGTGCCAGCAGCCTCGGACAGGGGTGGTACACCTTC.

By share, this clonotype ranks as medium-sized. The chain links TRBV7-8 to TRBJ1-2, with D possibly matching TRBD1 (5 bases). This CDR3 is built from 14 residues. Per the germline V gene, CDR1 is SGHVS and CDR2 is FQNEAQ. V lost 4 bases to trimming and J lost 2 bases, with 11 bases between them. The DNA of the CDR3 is TGTGCCAGCAGCTCAGGGACGGGAAACTATGGCTACACCTTC. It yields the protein CASSSGTGNYGYTF.

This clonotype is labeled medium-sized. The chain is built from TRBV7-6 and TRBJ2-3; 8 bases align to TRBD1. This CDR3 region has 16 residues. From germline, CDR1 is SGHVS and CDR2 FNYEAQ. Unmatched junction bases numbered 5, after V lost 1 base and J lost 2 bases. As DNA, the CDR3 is TGTGCCAGCAGCTTAGGGGCAGGGGGCTTCACAGATACGCAGTATTTT. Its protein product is CASSLGAGGFTDTQYF.

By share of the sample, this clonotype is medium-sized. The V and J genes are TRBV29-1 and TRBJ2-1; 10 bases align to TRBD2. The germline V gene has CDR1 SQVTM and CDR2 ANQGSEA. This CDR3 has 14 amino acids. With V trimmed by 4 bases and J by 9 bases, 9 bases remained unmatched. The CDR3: CSVVRLAGGFEQFF. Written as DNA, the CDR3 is TGCAGCGTTGTTCGTTTAGCGGGAGGTTTTGAGCAGTTCTTC.

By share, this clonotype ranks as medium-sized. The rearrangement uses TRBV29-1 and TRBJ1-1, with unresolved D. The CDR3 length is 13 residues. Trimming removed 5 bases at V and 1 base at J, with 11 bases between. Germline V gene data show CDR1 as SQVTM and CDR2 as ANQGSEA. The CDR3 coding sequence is TGCAGCGTTCGAATTGGAGGGAACACTGAAGCTTTCTTT. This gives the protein CSVRIGGNTEAFF.

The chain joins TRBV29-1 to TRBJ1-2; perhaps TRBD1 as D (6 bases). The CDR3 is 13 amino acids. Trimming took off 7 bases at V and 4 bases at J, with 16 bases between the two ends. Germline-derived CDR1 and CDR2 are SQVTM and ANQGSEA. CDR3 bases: TGCAGCGCCGGGCGCCCAGGGGTCTATGGCTACACCTTC. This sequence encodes CSAGRPGVYGYTF.

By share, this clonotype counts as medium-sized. CDR3 bases: TGTGCCAGCAGTTCGAACACTTATAATGAAAAACTGTTTTTT. Encoded protein: CASSSNTYNEKLFF. The chain combines TRBV12-3 or TRBV12-4 with TRBJ1-4; no firm D call. The CDR3 length is 14 residues. The V end was cut by 4 bases, the J end by 4 bases, with 10 bases between.

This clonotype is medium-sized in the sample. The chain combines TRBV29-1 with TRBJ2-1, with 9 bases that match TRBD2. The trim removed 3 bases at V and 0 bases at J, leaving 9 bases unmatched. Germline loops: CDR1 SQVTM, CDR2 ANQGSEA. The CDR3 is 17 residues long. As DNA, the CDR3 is TGCAGCGTTGATAAGCTAGCGGGACTAAGCTCCTACAATGAGCAGTTCTTC. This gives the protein CSVDKLAGLSSYNEQFF.

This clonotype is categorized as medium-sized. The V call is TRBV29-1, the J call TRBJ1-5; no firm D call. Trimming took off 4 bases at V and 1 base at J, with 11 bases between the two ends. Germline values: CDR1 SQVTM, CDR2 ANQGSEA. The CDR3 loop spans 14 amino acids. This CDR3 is CSVVPEDSNQPQHF. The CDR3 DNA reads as TGCAGCGTTGTCCCAGAGGACAGCAATCAGCCCCAGCATTTT.